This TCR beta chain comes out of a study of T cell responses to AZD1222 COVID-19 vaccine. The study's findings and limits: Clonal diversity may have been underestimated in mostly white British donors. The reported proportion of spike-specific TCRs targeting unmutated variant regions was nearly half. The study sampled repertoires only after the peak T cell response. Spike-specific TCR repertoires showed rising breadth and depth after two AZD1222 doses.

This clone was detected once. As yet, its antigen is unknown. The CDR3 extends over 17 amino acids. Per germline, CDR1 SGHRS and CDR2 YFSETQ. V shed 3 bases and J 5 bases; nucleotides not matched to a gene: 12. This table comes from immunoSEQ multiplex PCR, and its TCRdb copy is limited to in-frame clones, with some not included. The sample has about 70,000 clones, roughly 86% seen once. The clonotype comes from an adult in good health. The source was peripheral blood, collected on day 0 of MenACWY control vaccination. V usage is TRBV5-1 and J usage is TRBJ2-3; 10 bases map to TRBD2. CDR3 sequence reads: CASSYQQRGGRLDTQYF. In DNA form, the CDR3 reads TGCGCCAGCAGCTACCAACAGCGGGGGGGCCGATTAGATACGCAGTATTTT.